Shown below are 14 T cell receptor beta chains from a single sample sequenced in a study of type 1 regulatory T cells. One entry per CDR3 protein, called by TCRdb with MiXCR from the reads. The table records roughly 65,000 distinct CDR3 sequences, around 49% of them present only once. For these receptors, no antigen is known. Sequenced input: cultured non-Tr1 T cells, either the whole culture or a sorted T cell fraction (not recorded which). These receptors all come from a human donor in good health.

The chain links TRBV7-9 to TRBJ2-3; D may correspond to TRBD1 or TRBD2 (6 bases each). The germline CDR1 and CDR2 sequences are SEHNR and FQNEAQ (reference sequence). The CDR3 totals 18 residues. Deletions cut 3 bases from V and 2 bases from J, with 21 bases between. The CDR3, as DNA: TGTGCCAGCAGCTTCCGGGGGCGTTTACACCCTTACACAGATACGCAGTATTTT. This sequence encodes CASSFRGRLHPYTDTQYF. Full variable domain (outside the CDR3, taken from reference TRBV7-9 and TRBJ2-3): DTGVSQNPRHKITKRGQNVTFRCDPISEHNRLYWYRQTLGQGPEFLTYFQNEAQLEKSRLLSDRFSAERPKGSFSTLEIQRTEQGDSAMYLCASSFRGRLHPYTDTQYFGPGTRLTVL.

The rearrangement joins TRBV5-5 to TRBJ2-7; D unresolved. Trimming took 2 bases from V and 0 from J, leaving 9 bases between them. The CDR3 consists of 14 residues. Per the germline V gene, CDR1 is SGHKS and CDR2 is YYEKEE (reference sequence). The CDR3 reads CASSFQTNSYEQYF. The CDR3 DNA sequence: TGTGCCAGCAGCTTCCAGACAAACTCCTACGAGCAGTACTTC.

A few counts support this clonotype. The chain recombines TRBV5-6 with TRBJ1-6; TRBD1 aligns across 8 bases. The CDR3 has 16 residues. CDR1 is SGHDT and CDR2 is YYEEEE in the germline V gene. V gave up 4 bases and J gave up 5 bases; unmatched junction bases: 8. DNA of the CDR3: TGTGCCAGCAGCCGAAAGGACAGGGAAGATAATTCACCCCTCCACTTT. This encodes CASSRKDREDNSPLHF.

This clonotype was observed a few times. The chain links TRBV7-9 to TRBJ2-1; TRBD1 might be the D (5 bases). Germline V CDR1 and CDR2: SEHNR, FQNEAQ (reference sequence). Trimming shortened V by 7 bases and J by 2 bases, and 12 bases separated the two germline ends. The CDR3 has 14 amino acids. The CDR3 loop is CASTLGETYNEQFF. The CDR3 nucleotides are TGTGCCAGCACCCTAGGGGAAACCTACAATGAGCAGTTCTTC.

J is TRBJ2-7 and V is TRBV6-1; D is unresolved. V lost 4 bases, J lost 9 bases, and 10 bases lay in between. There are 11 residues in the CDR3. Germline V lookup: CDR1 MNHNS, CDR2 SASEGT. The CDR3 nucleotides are TGTGCCAGCAGTGGTACGGGCTCGCAGTACTTC. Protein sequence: CASSGTGSQYF.

CDR3 nucleotide sequence: TGTGCCAGCAGGCCGGGACAGGGGGCGTTGGATGAGCAGTTCTTC. It encodes CASRPGQGALDEQFF. This chain uses TRBV2 with TRBJ2-1; 12 bases are shared with TRBD1. Germline loops: CDR1 SNHLY, CDR2 FYNNEI. The CDR3 runs to 15 residues. J gave up 8 bases and V 6 bases, and 8 bases lay outside the gene matches.

The CDR3 loop reads CASSQPKDGIRDEKLFF. In DNA, the CDR3 is TGCGCCAGCAGCCAGCCTAAAGACGGGATCCGAGATGAAAAACTGTTTTTT. The rearrangement joins TRBV4-1 to TRBJ1-4; no reliable D call. V was trimmed by 3 bases and J by 6 bases, leaving 20 bases between them. CDR1 is MGHRA, CDR2 YSYEKL, per germline. The CDR3 has 17 residues.

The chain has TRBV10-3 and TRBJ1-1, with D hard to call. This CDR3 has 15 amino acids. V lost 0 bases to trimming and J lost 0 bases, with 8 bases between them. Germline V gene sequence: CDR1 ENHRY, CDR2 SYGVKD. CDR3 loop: CAISESGDMNTEAFF. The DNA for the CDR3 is TGTGCCATCAGTGAGTCGGGAGACATGAACACTGAAGCTTTCTTT.

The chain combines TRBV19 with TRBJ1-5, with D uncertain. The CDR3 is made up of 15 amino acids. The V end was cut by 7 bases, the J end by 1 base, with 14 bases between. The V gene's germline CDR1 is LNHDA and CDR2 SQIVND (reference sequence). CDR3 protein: CASTLGAGSNQPQHF. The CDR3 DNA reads TGTGCCAGTACCCTCGGAGCGGGCAGCAATCAGCCCCAGCATTTT. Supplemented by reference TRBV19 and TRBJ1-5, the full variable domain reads DGGITQSPKYLFRKEGQNVTLSCEQNLNHDAMYWYRQDPGQGLRLIYYSQIVNDFQKGDIAEGYSVSREKKESFPLTVTSAQKNPTAFYLCASTLGAGSNQPQHFGDGTRLSIL.

Written as DNA, the CDR3 is TGTGCCAGCAGTGAATTGGGGGACACCTTCTATGGCTACACCTTC. Translating gives CASSELGDTFYGYTF. This chain links TRBV25-1 with TRBJ1-2, with a tentative D call TRBD1 (6 bases). The CDR3 covers 15 residues. CDR1 is MGHDK and CDR2 is SYGVNS in the germline V gene. V lost 1 base to trimming and J lost 4 bases, with 13 bases between them.

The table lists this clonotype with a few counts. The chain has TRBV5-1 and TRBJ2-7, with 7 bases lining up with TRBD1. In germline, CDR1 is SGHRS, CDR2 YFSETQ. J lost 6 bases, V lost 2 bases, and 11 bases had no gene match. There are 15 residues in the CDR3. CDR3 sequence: CASSLHTTGEGEQYF. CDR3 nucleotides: TGCGCCAGCAGCTTACACACCACAGGGGAAGGCGAGCAGTACTTC. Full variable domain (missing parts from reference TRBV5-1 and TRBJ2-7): KAGVTQTPRYLIKTRGQQVTLSCSPISGHRSVSWYQQTPGQGLQFLFEYFSETQRNKGNFPGRFSGRQFSNSRSEMNVSTLELGDSALYLCASSLHTTGEGEQYFGPGTRLTVT.

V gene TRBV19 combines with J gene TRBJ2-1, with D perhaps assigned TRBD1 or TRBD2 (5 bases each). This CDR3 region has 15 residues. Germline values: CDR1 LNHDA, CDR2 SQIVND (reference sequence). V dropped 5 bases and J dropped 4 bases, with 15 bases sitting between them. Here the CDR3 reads CASSRGGSLYNEQFF. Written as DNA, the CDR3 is TGTGCCAGTAGTCGGGGCGGATCTCTATACAATGAGCAGTTCTTC.

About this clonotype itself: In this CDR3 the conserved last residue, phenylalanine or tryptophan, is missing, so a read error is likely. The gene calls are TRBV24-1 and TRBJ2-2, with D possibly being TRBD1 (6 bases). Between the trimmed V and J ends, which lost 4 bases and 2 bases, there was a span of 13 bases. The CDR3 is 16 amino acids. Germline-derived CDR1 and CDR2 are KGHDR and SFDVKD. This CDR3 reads CATSDPGQLNTGELFL. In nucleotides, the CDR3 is TGTGCCACCAGTGACCCGGGACAATTAAACACCGGGGAGCTGTTTTTG.

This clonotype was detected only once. This CDR3 is CASSPSYTTSTDTQYF. The CDR3 nucleotides are TGCGCCAGCAGCCCGTCCTACACCACTAGCACAGATACGCAGTATTTT. The gene calls are TRBV5-1 and TRBJ2-3; D remains unclear. The CDR3 has 16 residues. Germline CDR1 and CDR2: SGHRS and YFSETQ. The V gene lost 4 bases and the J gene lost 0 bases, with 15 bases spanning the gap.